Below, one T cell receptor (beta chain) is given with its context. Its target is unknown. Investigators amplified TCR beta CDR3 regions from RNA transcripts. HTBI primers served in a first-round RT-PCR, which a second-round multiplex PCR followed. Using its own MiXCR run on the multiplex PCR reads, TCRdb lists one record per CDR3 protein. The table shows 500,000 to 700,000 distinct CDR3 sequences, with 35% to 40% occurring only once. The sample comes from a study of Graves' ophthalmopathy and Graves' hyperthyroidism. For the study at large: The authors defined stable hyperthyroidism as no ophthalmopathy within 18 months of follow-up. Study outcomes and limitations: A model built from 13 signatures distinguished ophthalmopathy from stable hyperthyroidism with roughly 90% sensitivity and about 77% specificity.

The CDR3 contains 15 residues. Trimming cost V 3 bases and J 7 bases, with 13 bases left between them. The germline V gene has CDR1 LNHNV and CDR2 YYDKDF (reference sequence). The TCR sequence derives from an adult man with Graves' hyperthyroidism. The chain carries TRBV15 and TRBJ1-6; tentative D call: TRBD1 (6 bases). Sequenced input: peripheral blood or thyroid tissue (not recorded which). CDR3 DNA sequence: TGTGCCACCAGCAGCCAGGGGACTGACAATTCACCCCTCCACTTT. It codes for CATSSQGTDNSPLHF.